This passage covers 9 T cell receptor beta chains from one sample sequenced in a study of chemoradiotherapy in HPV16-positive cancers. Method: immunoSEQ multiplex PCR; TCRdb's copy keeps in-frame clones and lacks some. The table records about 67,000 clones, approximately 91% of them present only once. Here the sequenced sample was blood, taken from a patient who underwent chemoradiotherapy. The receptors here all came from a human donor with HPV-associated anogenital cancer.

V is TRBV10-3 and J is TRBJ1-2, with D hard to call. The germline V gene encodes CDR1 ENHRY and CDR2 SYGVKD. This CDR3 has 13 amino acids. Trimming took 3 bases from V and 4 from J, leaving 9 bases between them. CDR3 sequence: CAISDLGSYGYTF. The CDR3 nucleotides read TGTGCCATCAGTGACCTGGGCTCCTATGGCTACACCTTC.

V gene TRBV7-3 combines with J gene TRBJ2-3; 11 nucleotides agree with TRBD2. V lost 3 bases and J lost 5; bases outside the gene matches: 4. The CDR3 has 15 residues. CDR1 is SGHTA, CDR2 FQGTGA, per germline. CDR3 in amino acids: CASSLLAGGVDTQYF. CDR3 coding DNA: TGTGCCAGCAGCTTGCTAGCGGGGGGAGTAGATACGCAGTATTTT.

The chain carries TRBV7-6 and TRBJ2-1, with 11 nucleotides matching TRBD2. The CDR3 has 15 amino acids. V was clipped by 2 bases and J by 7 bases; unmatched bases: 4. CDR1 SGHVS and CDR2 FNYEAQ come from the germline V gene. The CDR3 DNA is TGTGCCAGCAGCTTACTAGCGGGAGGTCTTAATGAGCAGTTCTTC. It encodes CASSLLAGGLNEQFF.

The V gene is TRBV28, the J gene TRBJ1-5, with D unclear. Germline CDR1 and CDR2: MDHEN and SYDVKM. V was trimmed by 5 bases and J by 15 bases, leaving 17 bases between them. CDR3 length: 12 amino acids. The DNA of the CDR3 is TGTGCCAGCAGTAAAGGCTCCTCCCGTTGGCATTTT. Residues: CASSKGSSRWHF.

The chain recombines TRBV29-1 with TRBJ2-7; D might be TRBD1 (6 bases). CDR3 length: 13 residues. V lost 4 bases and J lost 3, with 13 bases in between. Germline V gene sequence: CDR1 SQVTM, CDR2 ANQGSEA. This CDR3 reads CSVVTGTHYEQYF. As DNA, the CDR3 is TGCAGCGTTGTTACCGGGACACACTACGAGCAGTACTTC.

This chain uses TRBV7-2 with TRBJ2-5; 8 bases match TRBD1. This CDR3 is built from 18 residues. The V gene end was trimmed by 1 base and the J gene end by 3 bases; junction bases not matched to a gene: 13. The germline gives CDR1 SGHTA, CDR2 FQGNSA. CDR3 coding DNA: TGTGCCAGCAGCTTAGATTTCAGGGGGCTGGGGATTGAAGAGACCCAGTACTTC. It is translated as CASSLDFRGLGIEETQYF. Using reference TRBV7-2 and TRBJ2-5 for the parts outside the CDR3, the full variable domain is GAGVSQSPSNKVTEKGKDVELRCDPISGHTALYWYRQSLGQGLEFLIYFQGNSAPDKSGLPSDRFSAERTGGSVSTLTIQRTQQEDSAVYLCASSLDFRGLGIEETQYFGPGTRLLVL.

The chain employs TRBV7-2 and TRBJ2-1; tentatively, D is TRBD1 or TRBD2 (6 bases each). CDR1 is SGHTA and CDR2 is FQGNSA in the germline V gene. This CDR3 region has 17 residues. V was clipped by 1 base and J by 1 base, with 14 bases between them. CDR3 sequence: CASSLVAGGLSYNEQFF. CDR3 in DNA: TGTGCCAGCAGCTTAGTCGCCGGGGGCCTGTCCTACAATGAGCAGTTCTTC.

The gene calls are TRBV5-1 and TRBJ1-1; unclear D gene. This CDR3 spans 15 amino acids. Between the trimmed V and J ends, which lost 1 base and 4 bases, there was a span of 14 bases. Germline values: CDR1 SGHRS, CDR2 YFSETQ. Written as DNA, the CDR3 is TGCGCCAGCAGCTTGCGGGCAGGTGCTGTCACTGAAGCTTTCTTT. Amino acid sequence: CASSLRAGAVTEAFF. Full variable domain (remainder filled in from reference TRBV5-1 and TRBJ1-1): KAGVTQTPRYLIKTRGQQVTLSCSPISGHRSVSWYQQTPGQGLQFLFEYFSETQRNKGNFPGRFSGRQFSNSRSEMNVSTLELGDSALYLCASSLRAGAVTEAFFGQGTRLTVV.

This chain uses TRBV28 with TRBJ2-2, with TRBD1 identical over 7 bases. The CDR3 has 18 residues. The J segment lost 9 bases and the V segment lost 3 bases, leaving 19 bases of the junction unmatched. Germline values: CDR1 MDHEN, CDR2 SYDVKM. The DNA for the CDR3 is TGTGCCAGCAGTTTCCGACAGACAGGGACGAGTCTTAGCAGGGAGCTGTTTTTT. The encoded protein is CASSFRQTGTSLSRELFF. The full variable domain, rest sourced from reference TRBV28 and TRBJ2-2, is DVKVTQSSRYLVKRTGEKVFLECVQDMDHENMFWYRQDPGLGLRLIYFSYDVKMKEKGDIPEGYSVSREKKERFSLILESASTNQTSMYLCASSFRQTGTSLSRELFFGEGSRLTVL.